The clone carrying this TCR beta chain was counted between two and nine times. Its specificity is unknown. This CDR3 has 16 residues. Germline values: CDR1 SGHRS, CDR2 YFSETQ. The J segment lost 4 bases and the V segment lost 1 base, leaving 6 bases of the junction unmatched. The entirety of the isolated RNA underwent reverse transcription, so expressed TCRB transcripts were sequenced. The repertoire was sequenced with immunoSEQ multiplex PCR; TCRdb's copy has only in-frame clones and lacks some. Among roughly 53,000 clones listed, under 45% were seen once. The data originate from a study of beta chain features in type 1 diabetes. General study results and limits: Shorter TCRB CDR3s, moderately but significantly so, were found in Type 1 diabetes patients in all four CD4+ subsets.

Material for sequencing was Tregs from blood. This clonotype was sampled from a man under 40 with type 1 diabetes. The chain has TRBV5-1 and TRBJ1-4; 8 bases are a match to TRBD1. The CDR3 nucleotides read TGCGCCAGCAGCTTGTTCCCACAGGGGGATAATGAAAAACTGTTTTTT. It translates to CASSLFPQGDNEKLFF.